The rows below give T cell receptor beta chains drawn from one sample of a study of blood T cell repertoires in COVID-19. Libraries were prepared by immunoSEQ multiplex PCR; TCRdb keeps only in-frame clonotypes and omits some of them. The sample has about 35,000 clones, about 90% seen once. The sample was peripheral blood. The receptors shown here come from a human donor in a cohort sampled during active COVID-19. Each CDR3 is given with its conserved first and last residue. The D gene is left open where the match is weak. Only some rows state a clone size, as once, few, many or a class for expanded clones.

j_call: TRBJ2-3; v_call: TRBV7-2; clone_size: NA; d_call: TRBD2; cdr3_length: 14; cdr3_aa: CASSWGGVTDTQYF; cdr3_nt: TGTGCCAGCAGCTGGGGGGGGGTAACAGATACGCAGTATTTT
j_call: TRBJ2-2; v_call: TRBV24-1; clone_size: NA; d_call: TRBD1; cdr3_length: 14; cdr3_aa: CATGRAGGGGELFF; cdr3_nt: TGTGCAACTGGGCGCGCAGGGGGTGGCGGGGAGCTGTTTTTT
j_call: TRBJ2-5; v_call: TRBV18; clone_size: NA; d_call: NA; cdr3_length: 13; cdr3_aa: CASSGRGGETQYF; cdr3_nt: TGTGCCAGCTCGGGCCGGGGTGGAGAGACCCAGTACTTC
j_call: TRBJ2-1; v_call: TRBV24-1; clone_size: NA; d_call: NA; cdr3_length: 13; cdr3_aa: CATSETRRREQFF; cdr3_nt: TGTGCCACCAGTGAAACCAGACGGAGAGAGCAGTTCTTC
j_call: TRBJ2-5; v_call: TRBV19; clone_size: NA; d_call: NA; cdr3_length: 16; cdr3_aa: CASSRTGDGYQETQYF; cdr3_nt: TGTGCCAGTAGTAGAACAGGCGATGGGTACCAAGAGACCCAGTACTTC
j_call: TRBJ2-3; v_call: TRBV7-2; clone_size: NA; d_call: TRBD2; cdr3_length: 18; cdr3_aa: CASSATSGGFFGTDTQYF; cdr3_nt: TGTGCCAGCAGCGCGACTAGCGGGGGTTTTTTCGGCACAGATACGCAGTATTTT
j_call: TRBJ2-5; v_call: TRBV3-1/TRBV3-2; clone_size: NA; d_call: TRBD2; cdr3_length: 14; cdr3_aa: CASSPSGGEETQYF; cdr3_nt: TGTGCCAGCAGCCCATCGGGGGGGGAAGAGACCCAGTACTTC
j_call: TRBJ1-1; v_call: TRBV6-4; clone_size: NA; d_call: NA; cdr3_length: 17; cdr3_aa: CAAVTRSRADIVTEAFF; cdr3_nt: TGTGCAGCAGTGACTCGATCGCGGGCAGACATCGTCACTGAAGCTTTCTTT
j_call: TRBJ2-7; v_call: TRBV9; clone_size: NA; d_call: TRBD1; cdr3_length: 14; cdr3_aa: CASSVGQGAYEQYF; cdr3_nt: TGTGCCAGCAGCGTAGGACAGGGGGCCTACGAGCAGTACTTC
j_call: TRBJ1-1; v_call: TRBV7-9; clone_size: NA; d_call: TRBD1; cdr3_length: 13; cdr3_aa: CASNNRGNTEAFF; cdr3_nt: TGTGCCAGCAACAACAGGGGGAACACTGAAGCTTTCTTT
j_call: TRBJ1-3; v_call: TRBV20-1; clone_size: NA; d_call: NA; cdr3_length: 12; cdr3_aa: CSASRDGNTIYF; cdr3_nt: TGCAGTGCTAGTCGTGACGGGAACACCATATATTTT
j_call: TRBJ1-1; v_call: TRBV5-1; clone_size: NA; d_call: TRBD1; cdr3_length: 14; cdr3_aa: CASSSRTGRPEAFF; cdr3_nt: TGCGCCAGCAGCTCCCGGACAGGTCGGCCTGAAGCTTTCTTT
j_call: TRBJ2-3; v_call: TRBV9; clone_size: NA; d_call: NA; cdr3_length: 11; cdr3_aa: CASSVDETRHF; cdr3_nt: TGTGCCAGCAGCGTGGACGAGACTAGACATTTT
j_call: TRBJ1-2; v_call: TRBV19; clone_size: NA; d_call: NA; cdr3_length: 13; cdr3_aa: CASSRGGGYGYTF; cdr3_nt: TGTGCCAGTAGTAGAGGGGGTGGCTATGGCTACACCTTC
j_call: TRBJ1-2; v_call: TRBV10-1; clone_size: NA; d_call: NA; cdr3_length: 15; cdr3_aa: CASSGYQGVGYGYTF; cdr3_nt: TGCGCCAGCAGTGGATATCAGGGCGTTGGGTATGGCTACACCTTC
j_call: TRBJ1-2; v_call: TRBV18; clone_size: NA; d_call: TRBD1; cdr3_length: 16; cdr3_aa: CASSPVGTGNFYGYTF; cdr3_nt: TGTGCCAGCTCACCGGTCGGGACAGGGAATTTTTATGGCTACACCTTC
j_call: TRBJ2-4; v_call: TRBV12-3/TRBV12-4; clone_size: NA; d_call: NA; cdr3_length: 13; cdr3_aa: CASSLASVNIQYF; cdr3_nt: TGTGCCAGCAGTTTAGCCAGCGTAAACATTCAGTACTTC
j_call: TRBJ1-5; v_call: TRBV19; clone_size: few; d_call: NA; cdr3_length: 13; cdr3_aa: CASCWGHNQPQHF; cdr3_nt: TGTGCCAGTTGTTGGGGACATAATCAGCCCCAGCATTTT
j_call: TRBJ2-1; v_call: TRBV19; clone_size: once; d_call: TRBD2; cdr3_length: 15; cdr3_aa: CARRERGPSYNEQFF; cdr3_nt: TGTGCCAGGAGAGAGCGGGGGCCCTCCTACAATGAGCAGTTCTTC
j_call: TRBJ2-7; v_call: TRBV5-6; clone_size: NA; d_call: TRBD1; cdr3_length: 15; cdr3_aa: CASSAGQGMGYEQYF; cdr3_nt: TGTGCCAGCAGCGCAGGACAGGGGATGGGCTACGAGCAGTACTTC
j_call: TRBJ1-2; v_call: TRBV7-9; clone_size: NA; d_call: TRBD1; cdr3_length: 16; cdr3_aa: CASSLAGLGQGAGYTF; cdr3_nt: TGTGCCAGCAGCTTAGCCGGCTTGGGACAGGGGGCGGGCTACACCTTC
j_call: TRBJ2-1; v_call: TRBV7-2; clone_size: NA; d_call: NA; cdr3_length: 16; cdr3_aa: CASSELGGPIYNEQFF; cdr3_nt: TGTGCCAGCAGCGAACTAGGCGGTCCCATATACAATGAGCAGTTCTTC
j_call: TRBJ1-5; v_call: TRBV2; clone_size: NA; d_call: NA; cdr3_length: 14; cdr3_aa: CASRDGRAFQPQHF; cdr3_nt: TGTGCCAGCAGGGATGGCAGAGCGTTCCAGCCCCAGCATTTT
j_call: TRBJ2-3; v_call: TRBV7-2; clone_size: NA; d_call: NA; cdr3_length: 17; cdr3_aa: CASSPLGGSGNTDTQYF; cdr3_nt: TGTGCCAGCAGCCCCCTGGGGGGTAGCGGAAACACAGATACGCAGTATTTT
j_call: TRBJ2-5; v_call: TRBV25-1; clone_size: NA; d_call: TRBD1; cdr3_length: 13; cdr3_aa: CASSEGQGGTQYF; cdr3_nt: TGTGCCAGCAGTGAGGGACAGGGGGGGACCCAGTACTTC
j_call: TRBJ2-1; v_call: TRBV7-9; clone_size: once; d_call: TRBD1; cdr3_length: 14; cdr3_aa: CASSLVQGDNEQFF; cdr3_nt: TGTGCCAGCAGCTTGGTCCAGGGGGACAATGAGCAGTTCTTC
j_call: TRBJ2-7; v_call: TRBV28; clone_size: NA; d_call: TRBD1; cdr3_length: 11; cdr3_aa: CASRRTGEQYF; cdr3_nt: TGTGCCAGCAGGCGGACAGGCGAGCAGTACTTC
j_call: TRBJ1-1; v_call: TRBV19; clone_size: NA; d_call: TRBD1; cdr3_length: 13; cdr3_aa: CASRRGLWTEAFF; cdr3_nt: TGTGCCAGTAGGAGGGGGCTTTGGACTGAAGCTTTCTTT
j_call: TRBJ2-5; v_call: TRBV9; clone_size: NA; d_call: TRBD2; cdr3_length: 14; cdr3_aa: CASSVAGGQETQYF; cdr3_nt: TGTGCCAGCAGCGTAGCGGGGGGTCAAGAGACCCAGTACTTC
j_call: TRBJ2-2; v_call: TRBV14; clone_size: NA; d_call: NA; cdr3_length: 14; cdr3_aa: CASSQEKRLGELFF; cdr3_nt: TGTGCCAGCAGCCAAGAGAAGCGGCTGGGGGAGCTGTTTTTT
j_call: TRBJ2-1; v_call: TRBV24-1; clone_size: NA; d_call: NA; cdr3_length: 15; cdr3_aa: CATSDPPPGDNEQFF; cdr3_nt: TGTGCCACCAGTGATCCCCCGCCAGGGGACAATGAGCAGTTCTTC